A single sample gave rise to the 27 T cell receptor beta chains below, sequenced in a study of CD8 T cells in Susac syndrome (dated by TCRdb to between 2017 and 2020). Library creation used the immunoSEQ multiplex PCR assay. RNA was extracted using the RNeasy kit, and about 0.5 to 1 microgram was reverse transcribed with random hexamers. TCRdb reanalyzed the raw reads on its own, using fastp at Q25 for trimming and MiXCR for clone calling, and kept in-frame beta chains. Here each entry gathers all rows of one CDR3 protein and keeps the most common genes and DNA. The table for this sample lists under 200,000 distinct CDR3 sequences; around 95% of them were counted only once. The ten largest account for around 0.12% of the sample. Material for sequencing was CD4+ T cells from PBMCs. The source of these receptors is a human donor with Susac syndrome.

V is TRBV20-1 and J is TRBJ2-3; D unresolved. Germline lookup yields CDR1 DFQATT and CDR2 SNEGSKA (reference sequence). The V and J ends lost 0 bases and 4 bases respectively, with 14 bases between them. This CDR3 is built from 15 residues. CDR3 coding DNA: TGCAGTGCTAGAGATCTACTCCGCGTGGCAGATACGCAGTATTTT. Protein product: CSARDLLRVADTQYF.

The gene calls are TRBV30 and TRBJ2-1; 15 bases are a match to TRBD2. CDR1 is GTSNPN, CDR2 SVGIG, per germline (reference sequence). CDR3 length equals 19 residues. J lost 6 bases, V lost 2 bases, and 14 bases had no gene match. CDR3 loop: CAWSSGLAGGVPSSNEQFF. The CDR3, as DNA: TGTGCCTGGAGTTCTGGACTAGCGGGAGGGGTTCCCTCGAGCAATGAGCAGTTCTTC.

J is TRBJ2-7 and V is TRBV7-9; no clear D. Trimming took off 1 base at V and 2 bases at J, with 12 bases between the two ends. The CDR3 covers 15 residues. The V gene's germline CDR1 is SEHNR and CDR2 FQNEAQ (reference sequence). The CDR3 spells CASSLDPAGTYEQYF. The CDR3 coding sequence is TGTGCCAGCAGCTTAGACCCAGCTGGGACCTACGAGCAGTACTTC.

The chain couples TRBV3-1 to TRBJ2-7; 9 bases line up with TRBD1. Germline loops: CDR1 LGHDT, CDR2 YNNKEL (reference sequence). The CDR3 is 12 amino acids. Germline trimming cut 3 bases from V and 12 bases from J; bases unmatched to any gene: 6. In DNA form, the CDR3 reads TGTGCCAGCAGCCAGGGACAGGGTGAGGCGTACTTC. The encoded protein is CASSQGQGEAYF.

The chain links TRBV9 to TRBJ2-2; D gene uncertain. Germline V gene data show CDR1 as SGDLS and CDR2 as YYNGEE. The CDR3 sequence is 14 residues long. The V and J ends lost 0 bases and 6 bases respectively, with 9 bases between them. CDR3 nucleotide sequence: TGTGCCAGCAGCGTAGTGGTTAACGCCGGGGAGCTGTTTTTT. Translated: CASSVVVNAGELFF.

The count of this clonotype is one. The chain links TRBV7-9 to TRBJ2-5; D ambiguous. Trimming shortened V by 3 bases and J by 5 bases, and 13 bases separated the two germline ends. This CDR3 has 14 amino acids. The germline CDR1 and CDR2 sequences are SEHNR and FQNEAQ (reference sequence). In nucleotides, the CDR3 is TGTGCCAGCAGCTTTCTAACTGGTGGGGAGACCCAGTACTTC. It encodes CASSFLTGGETQYF.

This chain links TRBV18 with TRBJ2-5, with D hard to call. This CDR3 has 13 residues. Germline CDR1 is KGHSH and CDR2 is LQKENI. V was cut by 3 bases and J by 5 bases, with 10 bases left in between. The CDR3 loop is CASSPGLRETQYF. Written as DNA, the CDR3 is TGTGCCAGCTCACCTGGATTACGGGAGACCCAGTACTTC.

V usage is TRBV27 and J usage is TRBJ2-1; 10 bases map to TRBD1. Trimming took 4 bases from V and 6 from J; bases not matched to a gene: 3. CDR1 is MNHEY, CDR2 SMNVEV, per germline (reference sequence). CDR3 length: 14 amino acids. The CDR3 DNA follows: TGTGCCAGCAGTTCCTGGGACAGGGGCAATGAGCAGTTCTTC. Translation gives CASSSWDRGNEQFF.

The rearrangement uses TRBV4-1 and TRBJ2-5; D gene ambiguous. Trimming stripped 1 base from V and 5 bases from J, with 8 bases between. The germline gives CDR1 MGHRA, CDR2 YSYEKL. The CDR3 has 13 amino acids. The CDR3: CASSQAESETQYF. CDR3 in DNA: TGCGCCAGCAGCCAAGCAGAAAGCGAGACCCAGTACTTC.

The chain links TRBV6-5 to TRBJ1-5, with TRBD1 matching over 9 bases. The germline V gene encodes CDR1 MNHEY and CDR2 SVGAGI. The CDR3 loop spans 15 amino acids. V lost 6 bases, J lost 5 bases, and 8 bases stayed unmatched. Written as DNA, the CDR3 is TGTGCCAGCAGGCCGGACAGGGGCGGGTATCAGCCCCAGCATTTT. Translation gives CASRPDRGGYQPQHF.

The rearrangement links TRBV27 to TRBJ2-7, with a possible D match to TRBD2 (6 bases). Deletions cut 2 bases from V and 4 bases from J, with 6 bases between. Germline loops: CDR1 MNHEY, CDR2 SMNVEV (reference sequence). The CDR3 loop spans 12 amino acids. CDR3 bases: TGTGCCAGCAGTTTAGCGGGGTACGAGCAGTACGTC. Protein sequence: CASSLAGYEQYV.

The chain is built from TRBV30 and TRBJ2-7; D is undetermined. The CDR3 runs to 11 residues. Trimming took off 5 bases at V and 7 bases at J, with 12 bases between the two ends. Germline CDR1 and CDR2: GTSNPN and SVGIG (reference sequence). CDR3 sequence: CAWSSRWEQYF. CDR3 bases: TGTGCCTGGTCTTCCAGGTGGGAGCAGTACTTC.

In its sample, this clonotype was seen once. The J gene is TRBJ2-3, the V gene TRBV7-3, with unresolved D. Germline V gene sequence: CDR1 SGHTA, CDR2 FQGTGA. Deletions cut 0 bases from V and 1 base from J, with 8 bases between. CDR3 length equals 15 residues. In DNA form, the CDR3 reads TGTGCCAGCAGCTTAACCGGGTTTGGCACAGATACGCAGTATTTT. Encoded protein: CASSLTGFGTDTQYF.

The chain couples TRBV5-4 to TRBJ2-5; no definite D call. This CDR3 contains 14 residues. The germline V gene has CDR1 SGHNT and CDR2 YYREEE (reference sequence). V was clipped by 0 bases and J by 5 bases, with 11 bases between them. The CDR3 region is CASSLGSRLETQYF. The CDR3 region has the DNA TGTGCCAGCAGCTTGGGGTCCCGCCTCGAGACCCAGTACTTC.

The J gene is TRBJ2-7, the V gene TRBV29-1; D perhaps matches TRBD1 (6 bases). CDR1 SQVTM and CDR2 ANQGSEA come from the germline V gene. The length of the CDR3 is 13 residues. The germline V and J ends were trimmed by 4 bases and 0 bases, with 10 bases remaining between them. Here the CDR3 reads CSVARGNSYEQYF. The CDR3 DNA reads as TGCAGCGTTGCGAGGGGGAACTCCTACGAGCAGTACTTC.

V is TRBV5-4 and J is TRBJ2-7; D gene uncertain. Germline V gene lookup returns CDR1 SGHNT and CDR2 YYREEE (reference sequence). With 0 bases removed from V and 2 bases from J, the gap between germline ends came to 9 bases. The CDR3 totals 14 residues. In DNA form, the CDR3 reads TGTGCCAGCAGCTTGGAGGGCTACCCCTACGAGCAGTACGTC. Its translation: CASSLEGYPYEQYV.

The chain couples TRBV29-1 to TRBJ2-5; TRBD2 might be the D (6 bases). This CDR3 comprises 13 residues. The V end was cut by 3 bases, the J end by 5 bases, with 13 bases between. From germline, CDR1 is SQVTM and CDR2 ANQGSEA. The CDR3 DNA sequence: TGCAGCGTTGATAAGGGGAGCGGGGAGACCCAGTACTTC. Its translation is CSVDKGSGETQYF.

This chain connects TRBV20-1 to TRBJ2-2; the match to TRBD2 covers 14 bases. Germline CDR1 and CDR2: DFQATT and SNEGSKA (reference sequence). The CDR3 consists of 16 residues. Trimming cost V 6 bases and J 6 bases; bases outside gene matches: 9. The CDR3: CSAPGLAGVGAGELFF. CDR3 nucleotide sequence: TGCAGTGCCCCGGGACTAGCGGGAGTAGGAGCCGGGGAGCTGTTTTTT.

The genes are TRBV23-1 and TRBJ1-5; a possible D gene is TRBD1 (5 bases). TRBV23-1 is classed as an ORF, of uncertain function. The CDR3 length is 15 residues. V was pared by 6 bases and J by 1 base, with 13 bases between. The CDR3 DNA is TGCGCCAGCAGCCCCCTACAGGCGAGCAATCAGCCCCAGCATTTT. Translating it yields CASSPLQASNQPQHF.

The CDR3 DNA reads as TGTGCCAGCAGCAAGGGGAGGGGATTCACTGAAGCTTTCTTT. Protein sequence: CASSKGRGFTEAFF. The gene calls are TRBV5-4 and TRBJ1-1, with D tentatively TRBD1 (5 bases). This CDR3 spans 14 amino acids. Trimming shortened V by 4 bases and J by 4 bases, and 14 bases separated the two germline ends. Germline V gene lookup returns CDR1 SGHNT and CDR2 YYREEE (reference sequence).

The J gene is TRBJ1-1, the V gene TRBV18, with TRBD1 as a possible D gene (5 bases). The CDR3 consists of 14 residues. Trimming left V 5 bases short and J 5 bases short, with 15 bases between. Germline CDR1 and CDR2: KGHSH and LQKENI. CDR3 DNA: TGTGCCAGCTCATCCGGGGGTCGGGGGACTGAAGCTTTCTTT. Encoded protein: CASSSGGRGTEAFF.

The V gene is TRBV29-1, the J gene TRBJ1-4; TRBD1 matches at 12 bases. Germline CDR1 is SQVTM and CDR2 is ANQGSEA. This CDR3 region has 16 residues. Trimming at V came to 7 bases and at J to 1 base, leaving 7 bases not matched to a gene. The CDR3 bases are TGCAGCGCAACCGGGACAGGGGGCAAAACTAATGAAAAACTGTTTTTT. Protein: CSATGTGGKTNEKLFF.

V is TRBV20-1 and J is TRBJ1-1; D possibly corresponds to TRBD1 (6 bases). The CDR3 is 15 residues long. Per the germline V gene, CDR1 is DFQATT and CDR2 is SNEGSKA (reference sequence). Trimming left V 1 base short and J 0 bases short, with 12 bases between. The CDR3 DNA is TGCAGTGCTAGAGCGGCAGGGGTGCTGAACACTGAAGCTTTCTTT. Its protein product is CSARAAGVLNTEAFF.

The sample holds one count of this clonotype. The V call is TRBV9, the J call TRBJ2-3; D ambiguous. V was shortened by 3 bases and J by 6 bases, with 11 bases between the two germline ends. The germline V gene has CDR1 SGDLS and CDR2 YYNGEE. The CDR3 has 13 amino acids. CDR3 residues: CASSGQAWDTQYF. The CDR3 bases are TGTGCCAGCAGCGGGCAGGCCTGGGATACGCAGTATTTT.

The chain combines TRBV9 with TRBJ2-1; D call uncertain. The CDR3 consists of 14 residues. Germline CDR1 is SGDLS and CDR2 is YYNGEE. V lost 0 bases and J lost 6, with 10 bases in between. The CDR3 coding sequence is TGTGCCAGCAGCGTAGTCCCAGCTTCCAATGAGCAGTTCTTC. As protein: CASSVVPASNEQFF.

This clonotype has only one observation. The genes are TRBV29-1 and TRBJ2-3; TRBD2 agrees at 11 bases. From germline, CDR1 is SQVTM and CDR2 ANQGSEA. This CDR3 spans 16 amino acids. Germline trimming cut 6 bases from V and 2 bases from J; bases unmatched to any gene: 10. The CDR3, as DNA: TGCAGCGTGGAGAGACTAGCGGGGACCAACACAGATACGCAGTATTTT. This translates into CSVERLAGTNTDTQYF.

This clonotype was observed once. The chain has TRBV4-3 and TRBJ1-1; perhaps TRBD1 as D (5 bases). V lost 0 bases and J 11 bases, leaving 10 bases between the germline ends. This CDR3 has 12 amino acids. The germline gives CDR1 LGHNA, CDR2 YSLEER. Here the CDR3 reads CASSQDGTAAFF. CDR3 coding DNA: TGCGCCAGCAGCCAAGATGGGACGGCGGCTTTCTTT.